This record covers a single TCR beta chain. What antigen it recognizes has not been identified. No base-level quality is on record; no much larger clone is a single base apart. The trim is 2 bases for V and 11 bases for J, with a gap of 15 bases between the germline ends. The CDR3 holds 13 amino acids from the cysteine to the phenylalanine. Only CDR3 DNA remains: 39 bases, in frame from the first base. Every donor in the study was a healthy Caucasian. Three pairs of female monozygotic twins, all aged roughly 18 to 30 years, made up the twin cohort. Miltenyi CD45RO+ enrichment and human naive T-cell isolation kits were used to isolate memory (CD45RO+) and naive T cells from PBMC. This entry comes from a study of identical twins (dated by TCRdb to 2016 to 2017). Looking at the study overall: The study deep-sequenced TCR alpha and beta repertoires from monozygotic twins, unrelated adults of various ages and cord blood to test whether fetal clonotypes persist. To rule out contamination, replicate twin experiments were performed at different times with different library preparation protocols.

Libraries were built with 5' RACE. The instrument was an Illumina HiSeq 2000. A universal primer binding site was introduced by template switching, and a unique molecular identifier was present in the final cDNA, enabling accurate counting of TCR cDNA molecules. Specific primers in the conserved constant-segment region were used to synthesize first-strand cDNA for the TCR alpha and beta chains. To control for contamination, every cDNA library carried two barcodes: a SMART-Mk sample barcode plus Illumina barcodes. TruSeq adapter sequences and Illumina sample barcodes were added in two successive PCR steps. The TCR alpha and beta cDNA libraries were sequenced on the Illumina HiSeq platform using custom primers. As for the original processing: MiGEC processed the raw reads to extract unique molecular identifiers, while MiXCR was used to determine the CDR3 positions. Recombination models were inferred per individual with the repgenHMM and IGoR tools using an EM algorithm. Shared clonotype analysis was performed with the tcR package in R, normalizing sharing by the product of cloneset sizes. Out-of-frame nonproductive sequences were analyzed to study raw recombination free of thymic and clonal selection effects. TCRdb reworked the public reads: Q25 trimming with fastp, MiXCR clone assembly, productive beta chains retained. Identical CDR3 protein sequences are pooled into one entry, listed with their most common genes and DNA. The V and J calls were not made by the authors but by TCRdb's processing. The sample includes about 240,000 distinct CDR3 sequences, with about 13% observed a single time. About 4% of the sample is in the top ten clones.

The study at large found these results: Fewer insertions were carried by abundant cord blood beta clonotypes, a similar but weaker trend appeared in young adult naive repertoires, and no such trend appeared in memory repertoires. Zero-insertion analyses could be partly confounded by invariant T cells such as MAIT and iNKT, though diverse VJ usage argued against such confounding for most clonotypes. Excess twin sharing in beta out-of-frame sequences was weaker because fewer shared sequences lowered the signal-to-noise ratio. Because the same donors could not be followed over many years, conclusions were based on cross-sectional statistical analysis. In monozygotic twins, recombination models systematically underestimated out-of-frame TCR alpha sharing, but the models matched the sharing seen between unrelated individuals. Out-of-frame TCR alpha sequences shared between twins showed an excess of low generation-probability sequences compared with coincidental sharing between unrelated individuals.

These data were likewise used in another study, on yellow fever vaccine responses in identical twins. The second source states: The T cell response to vaccination in identical twins was reported by the authors to appear partly convergent and partly personalized. Focusing on identical twins, the study followed the T cell clones that responded to the vaccine, and did so with precision.

This clonotype was obtained from a woman aged 18-29 years in good health. The rearrangement joined TRBV12-3 or TRBV12-4 to TRBJ1-2, with the D gene uncertain. Sequencing used memory (CD45RO+) T cells sorted from blood. In light of the paper, this sample's cell subset or site label describes: CD45RO+ enriched T cells. Here is the DNA: TGTGCCAGCAGTTTAAAGATGGGTGGGCTTTACACCTTC. Translated, this gives CASSLKMGGLYTF.